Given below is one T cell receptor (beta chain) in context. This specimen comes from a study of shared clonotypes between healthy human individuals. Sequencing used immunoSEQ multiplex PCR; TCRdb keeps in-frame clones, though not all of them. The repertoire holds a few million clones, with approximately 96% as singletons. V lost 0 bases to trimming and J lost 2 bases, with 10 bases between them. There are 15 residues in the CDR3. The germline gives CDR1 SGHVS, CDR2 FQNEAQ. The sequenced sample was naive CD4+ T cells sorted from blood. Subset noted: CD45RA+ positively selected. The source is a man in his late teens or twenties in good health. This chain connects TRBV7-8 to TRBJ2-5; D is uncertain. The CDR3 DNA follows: TGTGCCAGCAGCTTAGCGGGCCTGAGACAAGAGACCCAGTACTTC. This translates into CASSLAGLRQETQYF.